These T cell receptor beta chains were read from a single sample in a study of blood T cell repertoires in COVID-19. Assay used: immunoSEQ multiplex PCR; TCRdb lists only in-frame clones, some missing. The sample lists a few hundred thousand clones, 70% to 90% occurring once. The sequencing input was peripheral blood. The source of these receptors is a woman aged 25 to 39 with COVID-19, enrolled during active disease. CDR3s include the opening cysteine and the closing phenylalanine or tryptophan. The order of the fields is clone size, J gene, V gene, D gene, CDR3 protein, CDR3 DNA. The D gene is left open where the match is weak. Size is omitted from some rows. Given values are once, few, many or a class for expanded clones.

size: many
J: TRBJ2-2
V: TRBV11-2
D: TRBD2
CDR3: CASSLRGPVAGGPSGELFF
DNA: TGTGCCAGCAGCTTAAGGGGCCCCGTGGCGGGAGGGCCATCCGGGGAGCTGTTTTTT

size: NA
J: TRBJ1-5
V: TRBV15
D: TRBD1
CDR3: CATSSPGQGANQPQHF
DNA: TGTGCCACCAGCAGTCCGGGACAGGGGGCGAATCAGCCCCAGCATTTT

size: NA
J: TRBJ2-7
V: TRBV2
D: NA
CDR3: CASSEGPSYEQYF
DNA: TGTGCCAGCAGTGAGGGGCCATCCTACGAGCAGTACTTC

size: NA
J: TRBJ2-3
V: TRBV23-1
D: TRBD1
CDR3: CASSTPDRDHTDTQYF
DNA: TGCGCCAGCAGTACCCCGGACAGGGACCACACAGATACGCAGTATTTT

size: NA
J: TRBJ2-3
V: TRBV5-6
D: TRBD1
CDR3: CASSTSTGGITDTQYF
DNA: TGTGCCAGCAGCACCTCGACAGGGGGCATAACAGATACGCAGTATTTT

size: NA
J: TRBJ2-1
V: TRBV10-2
D: NA
CDR3: CASSELRGMAYNEQFF
DNA: TGCGCCAGCAGTGAGCTAAGGGGTATGGCCTACAATGAGCAGTTCTTC

size: once
J: TRBJ1-1
V: TRBV11-3
D: TRBD1
CDR3: CASSLQGGTEAFF
DNA: TGTGCCAGCAGCTTACAGGGGGGAACTGAAGCTTTCTTT

size: NA
J: TRBJ2-3
V: TRBV30
D: TRBD1
CDR3: CAWRTGPDTQYF
DNA: TGTGCCTGGAGGACAGGGCCAGATACGCAGTATTTT

size: NA
J: TRBJ2-5
V: TRBV10-1
D: NA
CDR3: CASSESGIQETQYF
DNA: TGCGCCAGCAGTGAATCGGGGATACAAGAGACCCAGTACTTC

size: NA
J: TRBJ1-2
V: TRBV29-1
D: NA
CDR3: CSLGGGASGYTF
DNA: TGCAGCCTCGGGGGAGGGGCTTCTGGCTACACCTTC

size: NA
J: TRBJ1-4
V: TRBV2
D: TRBD1
CDR3: CASSQDRATNEKLFF
DNA: TGTGCCAGCAGTCAGGACAGGGCAACTAATGAAAAACTGTTTTTT

size: NA
J: TRBJ2-5
V: TRBV6-5
D: NA
CDR3: CASSYAGRETQYF
DNA: TGTGCCAGCAGTTACGCCGGGAGAGAGACCCAGTACTTC

size: NA
J: TRBJ2-5
V: TRBV10-3
D: NA
CDR3: CAISEGAAPETQYF
DNA: TGTGCCATCAGTGAGGGGGCAGCCCCAGAGACCCAGTACTTC

size: NA
J: TRBJ2-6
V: TRBV10-3
D: TRBD1
CDR3: CATTGQGAGSGANVLTF
DNA: TGTGCCACCACGGGACAGGGGGCAGGATCTGGGGCCAACGTCCTGACTTTC

size: once
J: TRBJ2-7
V: TRBV27
D: TRBD2
CDR3: CASSPGGGPYEQYF
DNA: TGTGCCAGCAGCCCGGGGGGAGGTCCCTACGAGCAGTACTTC

size: NA
J: TRBJ1-4
V: TRBV25-1
D: NA
CDR3: CASSDLGVNEKLFF
DNA: TGTGCCAGCAGTGATCTAGGGGTTAATGAAAAACTGTTTTTT

size: NA
J: TRBJ1-5
V: TRBV19
D: NA
CDR3: CASSKAGSNQPQHF
DNA: TGTGCCAGTAGTAAGGCGGGATCCAATCAGCCCCAGCATTTT

size: NA
J: TRBJ2-2
V: TRBV10-2
D: TRBD1
CDR3: CASSDFRQGGTGELFF
DNA: TGCGCCAGCAGTGATTTCCGACAGGGTGGCACCGGGGAGCTGTTTTTT

size: NA
J: TRBJ2-7
V: TRBV9
D: TRBD1
CDR3: CASSVEGGQGYEQYF
DNA: TGTGCCAGCAGCGTAGAGGGGGGACAGGGCTACGAGCAGTACTTC

size: NA
J: TRBJ1-2
V: TRBV5-4
D: NA
CDR3: CASSLIGEAHGYTF
DNA: TGTGCCAGCAGCTTGATAGGAGAAGCCCATGGCTACACCTTC